Listed here are 13 T cell receptor beta chains from one sample, sequenced in a study of spatial heterogeneity in lung cancer. Sample time point: blood at routine non-recurrence follow-up after resection. MiXCR, applied by TCRdb to the 5' RACE reads, yields one record per CDR3 protein. This table holds 110,000 or so distinct CDR3 sequences, 10% to 14% found once. Here the sequenced sample was PBMCs, taken at follow-up. Receptors were obtained from a female donor with early-stage non-small cell lung cancer.

J is TRBJ2-1 and V is TRBV19, with D possibly TRBD1 on 6 matching bases. Trimming shortened V by 2 bases and J by 3 bases, and 11 bases separated the two germline ends. This CDR3 is 15 amino acids long. The germline V gene has CDR1 LNHDA and CDR2 SQIVND (reference sequence). CDR3 nucleotide sequence: TGTGCCAGTAGTATATCCAGCAGGGGCTACAATGAGCAGTTCTTC. This encodes CASSISSRGYNEQFF.

There are many counts of this clonotype. The rearrangement links TRBV27 to TRBJ2-1; a possible D gene is TRBD1 (5 bases). V was cut by 2 bases and J by 9 bases, with 17 bases left in between. Germline V gene sequence: CDR1 MNHEY, CDR2 SMNVEV (reference sequence). The CDR3 covers 15 residues. The CDR3 DNA follows: TGTGCCAGCAGTTTAACCCTCGCTCCTGGGGCTGAGCAGTTCTTC. Its protein product is CASSLTLAPGAEQFF.

This clonotype has more than one count but fewer than ten. The chain recombines TRBV29-1 with TRBJ1-2; D is uncertain. The CDR3 extends over 13 amino acids. Trimming took off 0 bases at V and 4 bases at J, with 9 bases between the two ends. Germline-derived CDR1 and CDR2 are SQVTM and ANQGSEA. For the CDR3, the DNA is TGCAGCGTTGAAGAAGGACTTGGCTATGGCTACACCTTC. This translates into CSVEEGLGYGYTF. Using reference TRBV29-1 and TRBJ1-2 for the parts outside the CDR3, the full variable domain is SAVISQKPSRDICQRGTSLTIQCQVDSQVTMMFWYRQQPGQSLTLIATANQGSEATYESGFVIDKFPISRPNLTFSTLTVSNMSPEDSSIYLCSVEEGLGYGYTFGSGTRLTVV.

The rearrangement joins TRBV18 to TRBJ2-2, with 15 bases identical to TRBD2. Looked up from germline, CDR1 is KGHSH and CDR2 is LQKENI. The CDR3 spans 18 residues. Germline trimming cut 3 bases from V and 3 bases from J; bases unmatched to any gene: 5. The CDR3 spells CASSPLGLAGGHTGELFF. The CDR3 bases are TGTGCCAGCTCACCGTTGGGACTAGCGGGAGGACACACCGGGGAGCTGTTTTTT.

This clonotype has more than one count but fewer than ten. J is TRBJ2-3 and V is TRBV5-1, with D uncertain. The length of the CDR3 is 17 residues. Per germline, CDR1 SGHRS and CDR2 YFSETQ. The V end lost 3 bases, the J end lost 2 bases, and 19 bases lay between the germline ends. The CDR3 nucleotides are TGCGCCAGCAGCTGGGCCGATGTTGGGGTTCCCACAGATACGCAGTATTTT. This translates into CASSWADVGVPTDTQYF.

This clonotype was observed a handful of times. The rearrangement joins TRBV7-8 to TRBJ1-5; no clear D gene. Trimming took off 5 bases at V and 3 bases at J, with 20 bases between the two ends. This CDR3 comprises 17 residues. Germline assignment: CDR1 SGHVS and CDR2 FQNEAQ. The CDR3 nucleotides are TGTGCCAGCAGCCCCCGCAAGTCGACTGGGGACAATCAGCCCCAGCATTTT. Translation: CASSPRKSTGDNQPQHF. The full variable domain, its missing parts supplied by reference TRBV7-8 and TRBJ1-5, is GAGVSQSPRYKVAKRGQDVALRCDPISGHVSLFWYQQALGQGPEFLTYFQNEAQLDKSGLPSDRFFAERPEGSVSTLKIQRTQQEDSAVYLCASSPRKSTGDNQPQHFGDGTRLSIL.

This clonotype has only a few counts. The rearrangement uses TRBV27 and TRBJ1-6; D unresolved. The V end was cut by 2 bases, the J end by 7 bases, with 9 bases between. CDR3 size: 14 residues. Per the germline V gene, CDR1 is MNHEY and CDR2 is SMNVEV (reference sequence). For the CDR3, the DNA is TGTGCCAGCAGTTTAGAGGGATACAATTCACCCCTCCACTTT. It codes for CASSLEGYNSPLHF.

This clonotype was recorded at least ten times. The chain uses TRBV9 and TRBJ1-2; 9 bases are a match to TRBD1. The V and J ends lost 3 bases and 5 bases, in that order; junction bases with no gene match: 2. CDR1 and CDR2 (germline): SGDLS, YYNGEE. CDR3 size: 13 residues. CDR3 residues: CASSDGQGYGYTF. The CDR3 DNA is TGTGCCAGCAGCGACGGACAGGGGTATGGCTACACCTTC.

This clonotype was recorded a few times. This rearrangement joins TRBV20-1 to TRBJ1-1; D not certain. CDR1 and CDR2 from the germline V gene are DFQATT and SNEGSKA (reference sequence). The CDR3 is made up of 13 amino acids. The V gene lost 5 bases and the J gene lost 1 base, with 11 bases spanning the gap. CDR3 coding DNA: TGCAGTGCTTTCAGGCGGGGGAACACTGAAGCTTTCTTT. Amino acid sequence: CSAFRRGNTEAFF.

This clonotype was counted only a few times. The J gene is TRBJ2-5, the V gene TRBV11-2; D call uncertain. Between the trimmed V and J ends, which lost 2 bases and 2 bases, there was a span of 9 bases. CDR1 SGHAT and CDR2 FQNNGV come from the germline V gene. The CDR3 runs to 14 residues. The CDR3 bases are TGTGCCAGCAGCTTATCACTATCTCAAGAGACCCAGTACTTC. The encoded protein is CASSLSLSQETQYF.

Only a few counts were recorded for this clonotype. The rearrangement links TRBV27 to TRBJ2-3; no definite D call. Trimming removed 5 bases at V and 2 bases at J, with 17 bases between. This CDR3 has 16 residues. Germline V gene sequence: CDR1 MNHEY, CDR2 SMNVEV (reference sequence). Written as DNA, the CDR3 is TGTGCCAGCAGTCTTAATTTCGGACGGAACACAGATACGCAGTATTTT. It translates to CASSLNFGRNTDTQYF.

The chain uses TRBV20-1 and TRBJ1-4; 9 bases match TRBD1. This CDR3 region has 15 residues. V trimming: 3 bases; J trimming: 7 bases; junction bases outside the gene matches: 9. Germline values: CDR1 DFQATT, CDR2 SNEGSKA (reference sequence). DNA of the CDR3: TGCAGTGCTAGTGCTAACAGGGGGCGTTTTGAAAAACTGTTTTTT. Protein product: CSASANRGRFEKLFF.

This clonotype was seen at least ten times. V is TRBV19 and J is TRBJ1-5; TRBD1 aligns across 7 bases. There are 14 residues in the CDR3. Germline CDR1 reads LNHDA; CDR2 reads SQIVND (reference sequence). With V trimmed by 9 bases and J by 0 bases, 5 bases remained unmatched. The CDR3 sequence: CASLRTGSNQPQHF. CDR3 nucleotide sequence: TGTGCCAGCCTCAGGACAGGTAGCAATCAGCCCCAGCATTTT.